This T cell receptor (beta chain) was recovered during a study of blood T cell repertoires in COVID-19 (dated by TCRdb to about 2020). At the level of the whole study: Samples covering the acute and convalescent phases of COVID-19 were provided by collaborators in the United States, Italy and Spain. The material from the prospective study consisted of cDNA or gDNA derived from T cells, B-cell-depleted T cells, or PBMCs. The dataset comprised deeply sampled blood TCRbeta repertoires from subjects exposed to, actively infected with, or recovered from COVID-19. The repertoires were released in a freely available public database intended as a resource for research on the immune response to SARS-CoV-2. The samples were drawn from the first 160 participants of the ongoing ImmuneRACE study and from 1,254 subjects provided by 6 global collaborators. Sample metadata almost always included a de-identified subject ID, COVID-19 status, age in years and sex. Where available, HLA class I and class II types were taken from metadata supplied by the sample provider and were not determined by assay-based typing. Beyond this particular receptor, the publication reports: The amount of clinical and demographic metadata varied by source and participant and was provided uncurated.

Per the germline V gene (reference sequence), LNHDA is the CDR1 and SQIVND is the CDR2. Reading from cysteine to phenylalanine, the CDR3 counts 14 amino acids. Only the CDR3 DNA stays, 42 bases, in frame from base 1. V is cut back by 6 bases and J by 4 bases, with 8 bases in the junction unmatched. Points on this clone: No cognate antigen has been identified for it. No quality values exist for individual bases; no much larger clone is one base distant.

The immunoSEQ Assay, a bias-controlled multiplex PCR, was used to amplify TCRbeta CDR3 regions from genomic DNA. Regarding the original processing steps: Nucleated cell counts per sample were estimated from amplification of reference gene primers within the assay. Sequence reads were collapsed and filtered to measure the absolute abundance of every unique TCRbeta CDR3 rearrangement. For each sample, productive Simpson clonality was calculated as the square root of Simpson's diversity index across productive rearrangements. Imported from immuneACCESS, the table was reduced by TCRdb to in-frame sequences with V and J called. These copies leave out some clones; in studies compared against another copy, an unresolved V gene accounts for under half, and the cause of the remainder is not known. V, J and clone size are those of that table, while D and trimming were read from the DNA. This sample gives under 350,000 clones in total; around nine tenths of them show up just once. About 2.7% of the sample is in the top ten clones.

Enrolling through a virtual design, the prospective study's participants ranged in age from roughly 18 to 90 years and lived across some 22 United States geographic areas. In the prospective study, participants were assigned to cohorts based on the clinical history participants reported in a screening survey and a study questionnaire. Recovered participants in ImmuneRACE Cohort 3 were defined by two consecutive negative NP/OP PCR tests, clearance by a healthcare professional, or resolution of symptoms. In the prospective study, mobile phlebotomists collected whole blood, serum and a nasopharyngeal or oropharyngeal swab from each participant. Additional blood draws and questionnaires over an approximately two-month period could optionally be provided by prospective study participants. Prospective study blood samples were shipped either frozen or at room temperature before DNA extraction.

This TCR was recovered from a woman between 18 and 30 years old who had recovered from COVID-19. Rearrangement joined TRBV19 to TRBJ1-2; 7 central bases correspond to TRBD1. Sequencing input: PBMCs or T cells enriched from blood (not recorded which). The nucleotides are TGTGCCAGTAGGAGAACAGGGGAACCCTATGGCTACACCTTC. Its protein product is CASRRTGEPYGYTF. When the CDR3 is completed using the reference TRBV19 and TRBJ1-2 genes on either side, the full variable domain is DGGITQSPKYLFRKEGQNVTLSCEQNLNHDAMYWYRQDPGQGLRLIYYSQIVNDFQKGDIAEGYSVSREKKESFPLTVTSAQKNPTAFYLCASRRTGEPYGYTFGSGTRLTVV.